The 22 T cell receptor beta chains below come from one sample, sequenced in a study of cytomegalovirus exposure and HLA in healthy donors. The PCR ran on 60 Vbeta and 13 Jbeta primers. TCRdb keeps only in-frame clones here, not all; method: immunoSEQ multiplex PCR. The data show some 170,000 clones, with roughly 82% seen just once and approximately 1.5% held by the top ten. Sequencing input: PBMCs. Every receptor here comes from a girl aged 5-17 years in good health and CMV-seropositive.

The rearrangement uses TRBV5-6 and TRBJ2-2; 10 nucleotides align to TRBD1. Germline-derived CDR1 and CDR2 are SGHDT and YYEEEE. With 2 bases clipped from V and 5 bases from J, the junction kept 6 bases outside the gene matches. The CDR3 has 16 amino acids. The CDR3 reads CASSLRTGQGTGELFF. As DNA, the CDR3 is TGTGCCAGCAGCTTAAGAACGGGACAGGGGACCGGGGAGCTGTTTTTT.

This rearrangement joins TRBV19 to TRBJ2-1, with 12 bases aligning to TRBD1. Trimming cost V 5 bases and J 7 bases; bases outside gene matches: 9. This CDR3 comprises 16 residues. Germline assignment: CDR1 LNHDA and CDR2 SQIVND (reference sequence). The CDR3 protein is CASSLVGTGGGNEQFF. CDR3 in DNA: TGTGCCAGTAGTCTGGTTGGGACAGGGGGCGGGAATGAGCAGTTCTTC.

This chain connects TRBV5-1 to TRBJ2-7, with 12 bases fitting TRBD1. With 5 bases clipped from V and 0 bases from J, the junction kept 12 bases outside the gene matches. The germline gives CDR1 SGHRS, CDR2 YFSETQ. The CDR3 is 18 residues long. The CDR3 nucleotides read TGCGCCAGCAGTCGCCGGGACAGGGGGCTCTCGAGCTCCTACGAGCAGTACTTC. Encoded protein: CASSRRDRGLSSSYEQYF.

The chain couples TRBV27 to TRBJ1-3; no clear D. The CDR3 is made up of 15 amino acids. Germline V lookup: CDR1 MNHEY, CDR2 SMNVEV (reference sequence). With 1 base removed from V and 0 bases from J, the gap between germline ends came to 7 bases. The CDR3 DNA follows: TGTGCCAGCAGTTTATATCGGGGCTCTGGAAACACCATATATTTT. Protein: CASSLYRGSGNTIYF.

The CDR3 is CASSSPGLAGDTQYF. As DNA, the CDR3 is TGTGCCAGCAGCTCACCGGGACTAGCGGGGGATACGCAGTATTTT. The chain carries TRBV11-2 and TRBJ2-3, with 13 positions matching TRBD2. Germline assignment: CDR1 SGHAT and CDR2 FQNNGV. CDR3 length equals 15 residues. The V gene end was trimmed by 4 bases and the J gene end by 6 bases; junction bases not matched to a gene: 4.

The chain carries TRBV29-1 and TRBJ2-2; D is perhaps TRBD2 (6 bases). Germline-derived CDR1 and CDR2 are SQVTM and ANQGSEA. This CDR3 region has 13 residues. V gave up 7 bases and J gave up 6 bases, with 15 bases separating them. CDR3 sequence reads: CSATPGGPGELFF. DNA for the CDR3: TGCAGCGCCACCCCCGGGGGTCCCGGGGAGCTGTTTTTT.

This rearrangement joins TRBV16 to TRBJ1-3, with 11 bases aligning to TRBD1. The V segment lost 2 bases and the J segment 5 bases; nucleotides outside the gene matches: 11. The CDR3 covers 18 residues. The germline V gene has CDR1 KGHSY and CDR2 FQNENV. CDR3 loop: CASSQRFPGQGVRNTIYF. The CDR3 DNA sequence: TGTGCCAGCAGCCAACGGTTTCCGGGACAGGGGGTTCGAAACACCATATATTTT.

In this sample, this clone turned up once. V usage is TRBV15 and J usage is TRBJ2-7; D is possibly TRBD2 (5 bases). The CDR3 length is 18 residues. Trimming took 0 bases from V and 0 from J, leaving 18 bases between them. Germline V gene sequence: CDR1 LNHNV, CDR2 YYDKDF (reference sequence). In DNA, the CDR3 is TGTGCCACCAGCAGAGACCCCTTCTGGGAAGGGAGCTCCTACGAGCAGTACTTC. Translating it yields CATSRDPFWEGSSYEQYF.

V and J are TRBV7-6 and TRBJ2-3, with 11 bases matching TRBD2. CDR1 and CDR2 (germline): SGHVS, FNYEAQ. Unmatched junction bases numbered 8, after V lost 1 base and J lost 2 bases. This CDR3 is built from 18 residues. DNA for the CDR3: TGTGCCAGCAGCTTAGTAGGGAGGACTAGCGGGTACACAGATACGCAGTATTTT. Amino acid sequence: CASSLVGRTSGYTDTQYF. The entire variable domain, with the rest obtained from reference TRBV7-6 and TRBJ2-3, is as follows: GAGVSQSPRYKVTKRGQDVALRCDPISGHVSLYWYRQALGQGPEFLTYFNYEAQQDKSGLPNDRFSAERPEGSISTLTIQRTEQRDSAMYRCASSLVGRTSGYTDTQYFGPGTRLTVL.

The chain employs TRBV7-2 and TRBJ2-5; maybe TRBD1 (5 bases). Germline CDR1 reads SGHTA; CDR2 reads FQGNSA. This CDR3 spans 15 amino acids. Deletions cut 2 bases from V and 3 bases from J, with 13 bases between. This chain's CDR3 is CASSLQGRRKETQYF. The CDR3 bases are TGTGCCAGCAGCTTACAGGGCAGACGGAAAGAGACCCAGTACTTC.

V is TRBV7-8 and J is TRBJ1-4, with D perhaps matching TRBD1 (5 bases). Per germline, CDR1 SGHVS and CDR2 FQNEAQ. Trimming took 5 bases from V and 3 from J, leaving 13 bases between them. The CDR3 is 15 amino acids. CDR3 in amino acids: CASSPAWTSNEKLFF. DNA for the CDR3: TGTGCCAGCAGCCCCGCGTGGACATCTAATGAAAAACTGTTTTTT.

This chain joins TRBV23-1 and TRBJ1-5; perhaps TRBD1 as D (5 bases). TRBV23-1 is flagged as an ORF with uncertain function. This CDR3 is built from 13 residues. Deletions cut 8 bases from V and 3 bases from J, with 11 bases between. The CDR3 DNA sequence: TGCGCCAGCGTAGGGGCCTCCAATCAGCCCCAGCATTTT. It encodes CASVGASNQPQHF.

The rearrangement links TRBV6-6 to TRBJ2-7; 7 nucleotides match TRBD1. Per the germline V gene, CDR1 is MNHNY and CDR2 is SVGAGI (reference sequence). The CDR3 consists of 15 residues. J lost 0 bases, V lost 9 bases, and 11 bases had no gene match. Written as DNA, the CDR3 is TGTGCCAGTGGGGGCCGGGACAGATCCTCCTACGAGCAGTACTTC. This gives the protein CASGGRDRSSYEQYF.

This chain joins TRBV5-1 and TRBJ2-7; 10 bases match TRBD2. The V gene end was trimmed by 5 bases and the J gene end by 4 bases; junction bases not matched to a gene: 9. There are 15 residues in the CDR3. CDR1 and CDR2 from the germline V gene are SGHRS and YFSETQ. CDR3 protein: CASRPGLAEPYEQYF. The CDR3 coding sequence is TGCGCCAGCAGACCTGGACTAGCGGAACCTTACGAGCAGTACTTC.

The chain is built from TRBV5-5 and TRBJ2-1; the match to TRBD2 covers 9 bases. Germline loops: CDR1 SGHKS, CDR2 YYEKEE (reference sequence). With 1 base clipped from V and 6 bases from J, the junction kept 8 bases outside the gene matches. This CDR3 has 16 residues. The CDR3 nucleotides read TGTGCCAGCAGCTTGATTGGCGGGAGGGCCGCCAATGAGCAGTTCTTC. Protein sequence: CASSLIGGRAANEQFF.

This clone was detected a few times. CDR3 sequence: CASSLVAGGADYGYTF. CDR3 sequence (DNA): TGTGCCAGCAGCTTAGTTGCGGGGGGAGCAGACTATGGCTACACCTTC. This chain uses TRBV7-2 with TRBJ1-2; maybe TRBD1 (5 bases). V shed 1 base and J shed 3 bases, with 15 bases lying between them. This CDR3 comprises 16 residues. Germline V CDR1 and CDR2: SGHTA, FQGNSA.

This sequence joins TRBV28 and TRBJ2-3; D uncertain. The V end lost 8 bases, the J end lost 2 bases, and 11 bases lay between the germline ends. CDR3 size: 13 residues. In germline, CDR1 is MDHEN, CDR2 SYDVKM. The CDR3: CASGVVVTDTQYF. The CDR3 DNA reads TGTGCCAGCGGTGTAGTAGTCACAGATACGCAGTATTTT. Together with reference TRBV28 and TRBJ2-3, the CDR3 gives the full variable domain: DVKVTQSSRYLVKRTGEKVFLECVQDMDHENMFWYRQDPGLGLRLIYFSYDVKMKEKGDIPEGYSVSREKKERFSLILESASTNQTSMYLCASGVVVTDTQYFGPGTRLTVL.

The chain links TRBV5-6 to TRBJ1-1, with D maybe TRBD1 (6 bases). The germline V and J ends were trimmed by 0 bases and 7 bases, with 13 bases remaining between them. In germline, CDR1 is SGHDT, CDR2 YYEEEE. The CDR3 is 14 amino acids. The CDR3 DNA reads TGTGCCAGCAGCTTGGCGGACAGCGCGCATGAAGCTTTCTTT. Translated: CASSLADSAHEAFF.

The rearrangement uses TRBV11-3 and TRBJ2-1, with a possible D match to TRBD1 (6 bases). The CDR3 has 15 residues. V shed 3 bases and J shed 1 base, with 10 bases lying between them. CDR1 is SGHNT and CDR2 is YENEEA in the germline V gene. The CDR3 nucleotides are TGTGCCAGCAGCTTTACCGGGACATCCTACAATGAGCAGTTCTTC. Its protein product is CASSFTGTSYNEQFF.

The chain is built from TRBV6-1 and TRBJ2-7; D possibly corresponds to TRBD2 (6 bases). This CDR3 is 15 amino acids long. Looked up from germline, CDR1 is MNHNS and CDR2 is SASEGT. V was pared by 10 bases and J by 2 bases, with 21 bases between. CDR3 residues: CATSEPGLTTYEQYF. CDR3 nucleotide sequence: TGTGCCACCTCCGAACCGGGACTGACCACCTACGAGCAGTACTTC.

This clone was seen only a few times. The chain couples TRBV19 to TRBJ1-2; D may be TRBD1 (6 bases). CDR1 and CDR2 from the germline V gene are LNHDA and SQIVND (reference sequence). V was cut by 5 bases and J by 8 bases, with 18 bases left in between. The CDR3 spans 14 residues. CDR3: CASSGKGVGSGYTF. The CDR3 coding sequence is TGTGCCAGTAGTGGGAAGGGGGTCGGTTCGGGCTACACCTTC.

CDR3 residues: CASSLFGGDYNEQFF. CDR3 sequence (DNA): TGTGCCAGCAGTTTATTCGGGGGGGATTACAATGAGCAGTTCTTC. This rearrangement joins TRBV27 to TRBJ2-1; 8 bases are a match to TRBD2. The CDR3 totals 15 residues. Trimming took 1 base from V and 4 from J; bases not matched to a gene: 3. The germline V gene encodes CDR1 MNHEY and CDR2 SMNVEV (reference sequence).